This passage covers 8 T cell receptor beta chains from one sample sequenced in a study of T-cell memory formation after mild COVID-19. TCRdb reanalysed the 5' RACE reads using MiXCR and keeps one entry per CDR3 protein. The table shows approximately 250,000 distinct CDR3 sequences, with 15% to 20% occurring only once. Sequenced: PBMCs or a T cell subset sorted from them (not recorded which). The receptors here all came from a man between 18 and 35 years old who had mild COVID-19 (a few samples of this study predate the infection). Cell type and time point are not known.

The table lists this clonotype with a count of one. The rearrangement joins TRBV6-6 to TRBJ1-2; no clear D gene. V was clipped by 7 bases and J by 6 bases, with 9 bases between them. This CDR3 comprises 11 residues. CDR1 and CDR2 (germline): MNHNY, SVGAGI (reference sequence). The CDR3 loop reads CASMVTNGYTF. As DNA, the CDR3 is TGTGCCAGCATGGTAACTAATGGCTACACCTTC.

This clonotype showed up just a few times. The CDR3 sequence is CASSSPRHTSTDTQYF. CDR3 nucleotide sequence: TGCGCCAGCAGCTCCCCCCGACATACCAGCACAGATACGCAGTATTTT. V usage is TRBV5-1 and J usage is TRBJ2-3, with D uncertain. V gave up 3 bases and J gave up 0 bases, with 14 bases separating them. The CDR3 is 16 residues long. Germline CDR1 is SGHRS and CDR2 is YFSETQ.

The chain employs TRBV15 and TRBJ1-1, with TRBD1 as a possible D gene (6 bases). The CDR3 is 14 residues long. From germline, CDR1 is LNHNV and CDR2 YYDKDF (reference sequence). Trimming cost V 1 base and J 5 bases, with 11 bases left between them. The CDR3 loop is CATSRGQGGTEAFF. CDR3 DNA sequence: TGTGCCACCAGCAGAGGCCAAGGGGGGACTGAAGCTTTCTTT. The entire variable domain, with the rest obtained from reference TRBV15 and TRBJ1-1, is as follows: DAMVIQNPRYQVTQFGKPVTLSCSQTLNHNVMYWYQQKSSQAPKLLFHYYDKDFNNEADTPDNFQSRRPNTSFCFLDIRSPGLGDTAMYLCATSRGQGGTEAFFGQGTRLTVV.

This clonotype was observed a handful of times. CDR3 DNA: TGTGCCAGCGAGGGAGATTTTCGAGAAAAACTGTTTTTT. Its protein is CASEGDFREKLFF. The chain combines TRBV7-9 with TRBJ1-4; D not certain. This CDR3 has 13 residues. V gave up 8 bases and J gave up 8 bases, with 15 bases separating them. Germline lookup yields CDR1 SEHNR and CDR2 FQNEAQ (reference sequence).

This clonotype occurred a few times. This chain links TRBV20-1 with TRBJ2-1; TRBD2 aligns across 11 bases. The CDR3 length is 14 residues. Germline V CDR1 and CDR2: DFQATT, SNEGSKA (reference sequence). Trimming took 5 bases from V and 4 from J; bases not matched to a gene: 4. CDR3 DNA: TGCAGTGCTGTAGCGGGGGGGCTTTACAATGAGCAGTTCTTC. Protein sequence: CSAVAGGLYNEQFF.

This rearrangement joins TRBV7-9 to TRBJ2-7; D call uncertain. Germline CDR1 reads SEHNR; CDR2 reads FQNEAQ (reference sequence). The CDR3 totals 14 residues. V lost 5 bases, J lost 3 bases, and 14 bases lay in between. For the CDR3, the DNA is TGTGCCAGCAGCCACAGAATAGGGTACTACGAGCAGTACTTC. Encoded protein: CASSHRIGYYEQYF.

This clonotype has a count of ten or more. The V call is TRBV5-6, the J call TRBJ2-3, with TRBD1 as a possible D gene (6 bases). CDR3 length: 15 amino acids. The V end was cut by 4 bases, the J end by 5 bases, with 17 bases between. Germline V lookup: CDR1 SGHDT, CDR2 YYEEEE. The CDR3 loop reads CASSTGRGSRDTQYF. CDR3 in DNA: TGTGCCAGCAGCACGGGCAGGGGTTCGAGAGATACGCAGTATTTT.

The V call is TRBV7-2, the J call TRBJ1-5; weak D call: TRBD1 (6 bases). V lost 1 base and J 6 bases, leaving 13 bases between the germline ends. Germline CDR1 reads SGHTA; CDR2 reads FQGNSA. CDR3 length: 15 amino acids. The CDR3 nucleotides read TGTGCCAGCAGCTTAGGTGTCAGGGGTCGTCAGCCCCAGCATTTT. Translation gives CASSLGVRGRQPQHF.